The 14 T cell receptor beta chains presented below share a single source sample, sequenced in a study of early stage breast cancer tumors (dated by TCRdb to between 2016 and 2019). The method was the immunoSEQ multiplex PCR assay. This is the immuneACCESS table as TCRdb keeps it, with only in-frame sequences that have V and J called. A part of the clones is gone; compared with another copy, unresolved V genes explain less than half, and the rest is unexplained. Here the sample has about 48,000 clones; approximately 80% occur a single time. In total, the top ten clones hold about 1.4% of the sample. The sample was blood. These receptors were obtained from a person aged 45-60 years with breast cancer.

The chain combines TRBV30 with TRBJ1-1, with TRBD1 as a possible D gene (5 bases). Per the germline V gene, CDR1 is GTSNPN and CDR2 is SVGIG (reference sequence). V dropped 0 bases and J dropped 6 bases, with 14 bases sitting between them. CDR3 length equals 14 residues. The CDR3 nucleotides read TGTGCCTGGAGTGTTGGAATGAGGACACCTGAAGCTTTCTTT. Amino acids: CAWSVGMRTPEAFF.

This clone was observed a single time. The rearrangement links TRBV29-1 to TRBJ2-5, with 11 bases identical to TRBD1. The V segment lost 6 bases and the J segment 3 bases; nucleotides outside the gene matches: 6. This CDR3 comprises 14 residues. The germline V gene encodes CDR1 SQVTM and CDR2 ANQGSEA. CDR3 DNA sequence: TGCAGCGTCACCGGGACAGGGGGAGAAGAGACCCAGTACTTC. It yields the protein CSVTGTGGEETQYF.

The rearrangement links TRBV7-2 to TRBJ2-1, with 11 bases matching TRBD2. J was trimmed by 2 bases and V by 6 bases; bases with no gene match: 3. The germline V gene has CDR1 SGHTA and CDR2 FQGNSA. This CDR3 region has 15 residues. The CDR3 reads CASRVSGGAYNEQFF. DNA for the CDR3: TGTGCCAGCAGGGTTAGCGGGGGGGCCTACAATGAGCAGTTCTTC.

The genes are TRBV19 and TRBJ2-7, with D possibly being TRBD2 (5 bases). The CDR3 length is 15 residues. The V gene's germline CDR1 is LNHDA and CDR2 SQIVND (reference sequence). V dropped 5 bases and J dropped 4 bases, with 18 bases sitting between them. The CDR3 is CASSSPGNSRYEQYF. The DNA of the CDR3 is TGTGCCAGTAGTTCCCCGGGGAACTCTCGTTACGAGCAGTACTTC.

This clone was detected a few times. The DNA of the CDR3 is TGTGCCAGCAGCCCCCCAGACAGCCTCGGAAACACCATATATTTT. Translated: CASSPPDSLGNTIYF. This chain links TRBV14 with TRBJ1-3; tentatively, D is TRBD1 (5 bases). With 4 bases removed from V and 4 bases from J, the gap between germline ends came to 14 bases. Germline values: CDR1 SGHDN, CDR2 FVKESK. The CDR3 totals 15 residues.

The chain recombines TRBV9 with TRBJ2-7; D is undetermined. Trimming left V 3 bases short and J 1 base short, with 8 bases between. The CDR3 loop spans 13 amino acids. The germline CDR1 and CDR2 sequences are SGDLS and YYNGEE. CDR3 sequence: CASSDGQSYEQYF. DNA for the CDR3: TGTGCCAGCAGCGACGGGCAGTCCTACGAGCAGTACTTC.

The J gene is TRBJ2-1, the V gene TRBV7-9, with D possibly TRBD2 on 6 matching bases. Deletions cut 1 base from V and 7 bases from J, with 14 bases between. The CDR3 spans 15 residues. CDR1 SEHNR and CDR2 FQNEAQ come from the germline V gene (reference sequence). Here the CDR3 reads CASSLGGNDGNEQFF. CDR3 DNA: TGTGCCAGCAGCTTAGGCGGGAACGACGGTAATGAGCAGTTCTTC.

This chain joins TRBV5-4 and TRBJ1-5; D is possibly TRBD1 (6 bases). The germline V gene encodes CDR1 SGHNT and CDR2 YYREEE (reference sequence). The CDR3 has 14 residues. V was shortened by 3 bases and J by 1 base, with 8 bases between the two germline ends. The CDR3 DNA follows: TGTGCCAGCAGCTGGGGGCCAAGCAATCAGCCCCAGCATTTT. Translating it yields CASSWGPSNQPQHF.

The rearrangement uses TRBV7-9 and TRBJ1-3; D is unclear. Trimming removed 4 bases from V and 0 bases from J, with 16 bases in between. Germline-derived CDR1 and CDR2 are SEHNR and FQNEAQ (reference sequence). The CDR3 is 17 residues long. In DNA, the CDR3 is TGTGCCAGCAGCTCTCCCCCGGGAAAGATCTCTGGAAACACCATATATTTT. This sequence encodes CASSSPPGKISGNTIYF.

The rearrangement uses TRBV20-1 and TRBJ2-7; D possibly uses TRBD1 or TRBD2 (5 bases each). The CDR3 loop spans 11 amino acids. The ends were cut back, 6 bases at V and 3 bases at J, with 9 bases in the middle. Germline V CDR1 and CDR2: DFQATT, SNEGSKA (reference sequence). The CDR3 reads CSAKRGYEQYF. The CDR3 region has the DNA TGCAGTGCCAAGAGGGGCTACGAGCAGTACTTC.

The chain joins TRBV7-9 to TRBJ2-1; the D gene could be TRBD1 or TRBD2 (5 bases each). CDR1 is SEHNR, CDR2 FQNEAQ, per germline (reference sequence). The V end was cut by 5 bases, the J end by 0 bases, with 11 bases between. The CDR3 length is 15 residues. CDR3: CASSPRGFSYNEQFF. The DNA of the CDR3 is TGTGCCAGCAGCCCCCGGGGCTTCTCCTACAATGAGCAGTTCTTC.

The genes are TRBV15 and TRBJ2-7, with D tentatively TRBD1 (6 bases). CDR1 LNHNV and CDR2 YYDKDF come from the germline V gene (reference sequence). Between the trimmed V and J ends, which lost 1 base and 0 bases, there was a span of 7 bases. The CDR3 covers 14 residues. The CDR3 loop is CATSRGTDSYEQYF. The CDR3 nucleotides are TGTGCCACCAGCAGAGGGACAGACTCCTACGAGCAGTACTTC.

This chain connects TRBV5-1 to TRBJ1-4, with TRBD1 as a possible D gene (6 bases). With 3 bases removed from V and 1 base from J, the gap between germline ends came to 13 bases. This CDR3 comprises 16 residues. Germline assignment: CDR1 SGHRS and CDR2 YFSETQ. The CDR3: CASSSQPRGTNEKLFF. The DNA of the CDR3 is TGCGCCAGCAGCTCCCAGCCCAGGGGAACTAATGAAAAACTGTTTTTT.

As DNA, the CDR3 is TGTGCCAGCAGTGAAGAAACAGATACGCAGTATTTT. Amino acids: CASSEETDTQYF. This chain uses TRBV2 with TRBJ2-3; D uncertain. With 1 base removed from V and 3 bases from J, the gap between germline ends came to 2 bases. Germline V gene data show CDR1 as SNHLY and CDR2 as FYNNEI. This CDR3 contains 12 residues.